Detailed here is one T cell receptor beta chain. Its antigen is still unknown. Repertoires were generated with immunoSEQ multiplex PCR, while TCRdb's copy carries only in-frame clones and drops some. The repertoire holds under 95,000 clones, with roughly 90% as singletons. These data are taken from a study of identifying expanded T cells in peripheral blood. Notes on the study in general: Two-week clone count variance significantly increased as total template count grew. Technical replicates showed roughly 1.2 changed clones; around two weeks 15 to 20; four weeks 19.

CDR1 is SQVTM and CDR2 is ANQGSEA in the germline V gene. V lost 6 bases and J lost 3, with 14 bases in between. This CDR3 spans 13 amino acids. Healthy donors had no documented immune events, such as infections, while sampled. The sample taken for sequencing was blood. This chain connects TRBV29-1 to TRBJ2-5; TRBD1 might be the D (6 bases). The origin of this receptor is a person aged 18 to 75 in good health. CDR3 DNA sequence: TGCAGCGTCTGCCTTACAGGGAAAGAGACCCAGTACTTC. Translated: CSVCLTGKETQYF.